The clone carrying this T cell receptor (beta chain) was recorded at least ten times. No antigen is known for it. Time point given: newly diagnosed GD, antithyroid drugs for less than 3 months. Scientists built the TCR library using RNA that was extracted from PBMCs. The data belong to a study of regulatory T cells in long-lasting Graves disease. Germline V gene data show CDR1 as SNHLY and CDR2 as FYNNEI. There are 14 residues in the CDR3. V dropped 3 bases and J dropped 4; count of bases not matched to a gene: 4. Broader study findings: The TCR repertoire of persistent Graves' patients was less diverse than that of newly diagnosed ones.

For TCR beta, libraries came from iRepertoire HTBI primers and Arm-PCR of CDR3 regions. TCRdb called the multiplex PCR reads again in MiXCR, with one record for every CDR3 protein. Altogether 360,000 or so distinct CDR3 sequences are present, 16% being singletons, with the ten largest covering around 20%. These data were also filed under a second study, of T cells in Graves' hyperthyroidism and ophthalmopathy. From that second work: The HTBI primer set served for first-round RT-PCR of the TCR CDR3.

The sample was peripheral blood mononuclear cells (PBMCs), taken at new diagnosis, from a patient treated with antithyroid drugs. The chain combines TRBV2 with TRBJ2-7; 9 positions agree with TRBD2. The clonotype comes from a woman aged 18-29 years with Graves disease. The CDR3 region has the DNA TGTGCCAGCAGTGATCAAGCGGGAGGTTACGAGCAGTACTTC. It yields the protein CASSDQAGGYEQYF.